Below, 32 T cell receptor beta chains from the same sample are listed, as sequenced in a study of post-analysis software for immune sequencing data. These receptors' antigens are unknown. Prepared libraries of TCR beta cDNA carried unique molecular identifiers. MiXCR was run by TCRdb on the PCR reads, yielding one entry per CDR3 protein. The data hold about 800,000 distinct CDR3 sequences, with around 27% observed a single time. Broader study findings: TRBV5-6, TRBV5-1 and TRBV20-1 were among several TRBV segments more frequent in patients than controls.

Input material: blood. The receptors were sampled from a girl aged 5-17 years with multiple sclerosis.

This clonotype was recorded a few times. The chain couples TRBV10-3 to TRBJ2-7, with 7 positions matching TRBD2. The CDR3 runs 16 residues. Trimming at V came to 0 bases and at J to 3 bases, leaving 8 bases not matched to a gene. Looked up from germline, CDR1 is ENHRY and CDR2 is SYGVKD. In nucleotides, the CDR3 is TGTGCCATCAGTGAGTCCCGAGGGCTAGCGGTCTACGAGCAGTACTTC. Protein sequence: CAISESRGLAVYEQYF.

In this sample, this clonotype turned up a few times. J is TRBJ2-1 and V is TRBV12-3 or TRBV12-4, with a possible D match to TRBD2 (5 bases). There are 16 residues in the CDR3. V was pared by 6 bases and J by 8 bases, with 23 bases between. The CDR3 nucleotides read TGTGCCAGCAGCTCCCCAGGACTCACGCCAATCTATGAGCAGTTCTTC. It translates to CASSSPGLTPIYEQFF.

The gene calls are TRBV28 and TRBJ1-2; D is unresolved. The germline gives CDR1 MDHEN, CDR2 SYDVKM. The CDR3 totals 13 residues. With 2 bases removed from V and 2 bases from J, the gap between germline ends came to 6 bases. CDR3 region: CASSLPENYGYTF. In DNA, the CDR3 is TGTGCCAGCAGTTTACCAGAGAACTATGGCTACACCTTC.

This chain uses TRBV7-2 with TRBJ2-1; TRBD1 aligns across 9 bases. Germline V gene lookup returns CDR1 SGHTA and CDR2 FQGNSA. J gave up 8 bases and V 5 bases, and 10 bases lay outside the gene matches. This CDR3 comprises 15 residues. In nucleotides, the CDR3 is TGTGCCAGCAGCAAGATACAGGGGGCGTGGGATGAGCAGTTCTTC. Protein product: CASSKIQGAWDEQFF.

The CDR3 reads CASSQEGGRVKNIQYF. For the CDR3, the DNA is TGCGCCAGCAGCCAAGAAGGGGGCAGGGTAAAAAACATTCAGTACTTC. The V gene is TRBV4-3, the J gene TRBJ2-4, with TRBD1 matching 7 bases. This CDR3 comprises 16 residues. Germline trimming cut 0 bases from V and 4 bases from J; bases unmatched to any gene: 6. CDR1 and CDR2 from the germline V gene are LGHNA and YSLEER.

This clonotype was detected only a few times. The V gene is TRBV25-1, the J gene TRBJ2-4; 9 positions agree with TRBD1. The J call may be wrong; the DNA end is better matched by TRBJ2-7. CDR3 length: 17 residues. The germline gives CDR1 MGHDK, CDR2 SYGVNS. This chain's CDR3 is CASSDHHDRGGFGEQYF. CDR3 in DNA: TGTGCCAGCAGTGACCACCATGACAGGGGGGGTTTCGGCGAGCAGTACTTC.

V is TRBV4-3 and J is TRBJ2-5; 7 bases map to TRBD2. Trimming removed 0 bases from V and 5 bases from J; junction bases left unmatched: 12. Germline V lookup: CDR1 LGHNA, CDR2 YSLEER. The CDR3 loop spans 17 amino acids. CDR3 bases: TGCGCCAGCAGCCAAGATAGGAGGACCGGGAGGTTGGAGACCCAGTACTTC. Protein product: CASSQDRRTGRLETQYF.

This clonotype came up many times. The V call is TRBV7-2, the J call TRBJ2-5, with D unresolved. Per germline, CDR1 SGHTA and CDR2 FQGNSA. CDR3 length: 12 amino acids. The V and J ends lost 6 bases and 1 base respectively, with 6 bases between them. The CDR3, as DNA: TGTGCCAGCAGTAGACCCCAAGAGACCCAGTACTTC. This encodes CASSRPQETQYF.

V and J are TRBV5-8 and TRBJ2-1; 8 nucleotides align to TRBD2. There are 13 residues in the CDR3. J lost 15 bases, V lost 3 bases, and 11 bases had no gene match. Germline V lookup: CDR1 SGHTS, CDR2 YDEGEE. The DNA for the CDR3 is TGTGCCAGCAGCTCCGGCCAACGGGGGGGAATGTTCTTC. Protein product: CASSSGQRGGMFF.

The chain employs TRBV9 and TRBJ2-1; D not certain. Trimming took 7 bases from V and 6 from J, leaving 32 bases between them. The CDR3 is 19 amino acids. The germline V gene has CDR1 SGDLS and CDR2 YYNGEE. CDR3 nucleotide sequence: TGTGCCAGCTCCCCCGGGCCGAGGCGGATCCTCGGAATTGGCAATGAGCAGTTCTTC. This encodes CASSPGPRRILGIGNEQFF. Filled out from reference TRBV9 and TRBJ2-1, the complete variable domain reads DSGVTQTPKHLITATGQRVTLRCSPRSGDLSVYWYQQSLDQGLQFLIQYYNGEERAKGNILERFSAQQFPDLHSELNLSSLELGDSALYFCASSPGPRRILGIGNEQFFGPGTRLTVL.

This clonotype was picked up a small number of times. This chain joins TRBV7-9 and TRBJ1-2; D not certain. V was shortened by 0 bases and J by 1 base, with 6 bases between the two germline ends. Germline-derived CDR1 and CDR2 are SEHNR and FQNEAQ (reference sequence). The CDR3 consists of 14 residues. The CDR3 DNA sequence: TGTGCCAGCAGCTTAGCAGAGTATAACTATGGCTACACCTTC. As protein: CASSLAEYNYGYTF.

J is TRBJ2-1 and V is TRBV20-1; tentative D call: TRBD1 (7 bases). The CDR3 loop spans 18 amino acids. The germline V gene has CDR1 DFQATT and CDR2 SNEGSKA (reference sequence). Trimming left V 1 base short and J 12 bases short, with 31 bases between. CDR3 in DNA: TGCAGTGCTAGAGTTAGGAGACAGGGTCAGGGTCCCTCGGAGGGGCAGTTCTTC. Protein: CSARVRRQGQGPSEGQFF.

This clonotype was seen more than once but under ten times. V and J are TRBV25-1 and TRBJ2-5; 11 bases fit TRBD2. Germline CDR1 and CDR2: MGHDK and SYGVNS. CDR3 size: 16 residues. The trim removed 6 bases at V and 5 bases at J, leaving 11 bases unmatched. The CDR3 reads CASSPSGSGRVETQYF. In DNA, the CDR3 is TGTGCCAGCAGCCCCTCCGGTAGCGGGAGGGTGGAGACCCAGTACTTC.

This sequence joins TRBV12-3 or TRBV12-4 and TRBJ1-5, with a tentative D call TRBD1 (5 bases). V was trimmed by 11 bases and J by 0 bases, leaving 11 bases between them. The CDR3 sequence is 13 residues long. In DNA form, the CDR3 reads TGTGCCGACTCTGACAGTAGCAATCAGCCCCAGCATTTT. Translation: CADSDSSNQPQHF.

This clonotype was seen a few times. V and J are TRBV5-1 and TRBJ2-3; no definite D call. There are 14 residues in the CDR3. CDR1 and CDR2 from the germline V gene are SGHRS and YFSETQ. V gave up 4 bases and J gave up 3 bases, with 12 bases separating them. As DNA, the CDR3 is TGCGCCAGCAGCCGAACCTATCAAACAGATACGCAGTATTTT. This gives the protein CASSRTYQTDTQYF.

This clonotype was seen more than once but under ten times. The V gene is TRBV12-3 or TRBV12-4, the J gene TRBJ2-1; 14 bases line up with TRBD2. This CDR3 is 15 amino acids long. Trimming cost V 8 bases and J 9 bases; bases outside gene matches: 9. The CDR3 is CASLTTSGRAGEQFF. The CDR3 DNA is TGTGCCAGCCTTACGACTAGCGGGAGGGCTGGTGAGCAGTTCTTC.

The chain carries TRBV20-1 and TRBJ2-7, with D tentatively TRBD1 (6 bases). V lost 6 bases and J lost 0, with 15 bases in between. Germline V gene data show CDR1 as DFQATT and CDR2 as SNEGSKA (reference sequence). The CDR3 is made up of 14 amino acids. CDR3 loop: CSAYDRLSSYEQYF. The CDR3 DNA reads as TGCAGTGCATACGACAGGTTAAGCTCCTACGAGCAGTACTTC.

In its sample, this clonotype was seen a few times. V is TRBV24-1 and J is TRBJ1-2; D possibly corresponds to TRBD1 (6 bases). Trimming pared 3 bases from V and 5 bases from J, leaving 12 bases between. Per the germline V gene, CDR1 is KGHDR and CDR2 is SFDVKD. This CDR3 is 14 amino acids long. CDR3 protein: CATSDPTGRYGYTF. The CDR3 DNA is TGTGCCACCAGTGATCCTACAGGGAGGTATGGCTACACCTTC.

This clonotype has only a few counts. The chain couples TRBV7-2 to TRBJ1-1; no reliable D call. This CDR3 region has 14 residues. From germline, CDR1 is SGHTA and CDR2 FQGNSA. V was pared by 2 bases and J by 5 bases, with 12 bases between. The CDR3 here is CASSLSGAATEAFF. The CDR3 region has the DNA TGTGCCAGCAGCTTATCGGGAGCGGCGACTGAAGCTTTCTTT.

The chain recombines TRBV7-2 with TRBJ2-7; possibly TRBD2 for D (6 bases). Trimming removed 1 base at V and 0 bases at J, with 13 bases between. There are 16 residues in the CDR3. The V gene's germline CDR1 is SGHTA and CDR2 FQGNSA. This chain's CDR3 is CASSLVGGPSSYEQYF. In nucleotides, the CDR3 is TGTGCCAGCAGCTTAGTGGGGGGACCAAGCTCCTACGAGCAGTACTTC.

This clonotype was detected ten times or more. CDR3 nucleotide sequence: TGTGCCATCAGTGAGGACACATCCACAGATACGCAGTATTTT. Protein sequence: CAISEDTSTDTQYF. This chain connects TRBV10-3 to TRBJ2-3; D is unclear. CDR3 length: 14 amino acids. Germline-derived CDR1 and CDR2 are ENHRY and SYGVKD. Between the trimmed V and J ends, which lost 2 bases and 2 bases, there was a span of 8 bases.

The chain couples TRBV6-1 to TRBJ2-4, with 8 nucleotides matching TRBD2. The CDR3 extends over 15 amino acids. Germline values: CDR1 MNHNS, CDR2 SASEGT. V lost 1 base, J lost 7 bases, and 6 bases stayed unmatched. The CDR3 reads CASSEGGLDWNIQYF. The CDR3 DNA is TGTGCCAGCAGTGAAGGGGGACTAGATTGGAACATTCAGTACTTC.

The chain's CDR3 is CASSSGLAGGTTSGTQYF. In nucleotides, the CDR3 is TGCGCCAGCAGCTCAGGACTAGCGGGAGGCACCACCAGCGGTACGCAGTATTTT. This chain joins TRBV5-1 and TRBJ2-3; 14 nucleotides line up with TRBD2. With 3 bases clipped from V and 8 bases from J, the junction kept 14 bases outside the gene matches. CDR3 length: 18 residues. Germline V gene sequence: CDR1 SGHRS, CDR2 YFSETQ.

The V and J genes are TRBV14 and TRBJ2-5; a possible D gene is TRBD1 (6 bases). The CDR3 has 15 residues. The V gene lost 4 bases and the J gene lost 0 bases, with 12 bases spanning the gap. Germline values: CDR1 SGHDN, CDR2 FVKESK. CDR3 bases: TGTGCCAGCAGCCTAGACCGGACAGACCAAGAGACCCAGTACTTC. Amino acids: CASSLDRTDQETQYF.

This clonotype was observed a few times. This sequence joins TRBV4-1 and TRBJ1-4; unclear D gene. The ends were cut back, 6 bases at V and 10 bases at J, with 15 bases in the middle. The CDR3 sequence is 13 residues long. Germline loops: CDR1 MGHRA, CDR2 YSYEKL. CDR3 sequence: CASSAGSGSKLFF. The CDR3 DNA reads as TGCGCCAGCAGTGCCGGGAGTGGGTCAAAACTGTTTTTT.

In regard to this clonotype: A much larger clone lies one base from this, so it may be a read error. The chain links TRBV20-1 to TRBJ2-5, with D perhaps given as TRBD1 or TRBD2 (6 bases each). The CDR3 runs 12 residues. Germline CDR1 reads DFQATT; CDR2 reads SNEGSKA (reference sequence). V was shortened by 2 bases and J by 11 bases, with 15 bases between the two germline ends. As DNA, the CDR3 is TGCAGTGCTAGATTGGGGGGCAATGAGCAGTACTTC. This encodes CSARLGGNEQYF.

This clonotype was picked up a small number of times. The CDR3 sequence is CSVQESGGSYNEQFF. CDR3 sequence (DNA): TGCAGCGTCCAAGAGTCAGGGGGCTCCTACAATGAGCAGTTCTTC. The chain uses TRBV29-1 and TRBJ2-1; 7 bases line up with TRBD1. The germline V gene encodes CDR1 SQVTM and CDR2 ANQGSEA. The V and J ends lost 6 bases and 0 bases, in that order; junction bases with no gene match: 8. The CDR3 has 15 residues.

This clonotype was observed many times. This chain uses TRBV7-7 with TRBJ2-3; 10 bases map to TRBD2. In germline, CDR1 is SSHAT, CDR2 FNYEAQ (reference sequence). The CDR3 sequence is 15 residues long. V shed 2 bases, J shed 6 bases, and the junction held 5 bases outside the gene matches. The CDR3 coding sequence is TGTGCCAGCAGCTTAAGCGGGAGGGTCGGGGATACGCAGTATTTT. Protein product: CASSLSGRVGDTQYF.

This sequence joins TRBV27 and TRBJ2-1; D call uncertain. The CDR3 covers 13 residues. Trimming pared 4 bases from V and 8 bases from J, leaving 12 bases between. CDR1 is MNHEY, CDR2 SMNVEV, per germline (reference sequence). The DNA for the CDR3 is TGTGCCAGCAGTTCCGATGGTCCCTATGAGCAGTTCTTC. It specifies CASSSDGPYEQFF.

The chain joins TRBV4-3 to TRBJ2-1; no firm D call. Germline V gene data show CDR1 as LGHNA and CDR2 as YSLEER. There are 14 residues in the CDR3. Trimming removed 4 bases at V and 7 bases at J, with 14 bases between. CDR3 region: CASSLSRFSNEQFF. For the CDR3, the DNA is TGCGCCAGCAGCCTTTCCAGGTTCTCGAATGAGCAGTTCTTC.

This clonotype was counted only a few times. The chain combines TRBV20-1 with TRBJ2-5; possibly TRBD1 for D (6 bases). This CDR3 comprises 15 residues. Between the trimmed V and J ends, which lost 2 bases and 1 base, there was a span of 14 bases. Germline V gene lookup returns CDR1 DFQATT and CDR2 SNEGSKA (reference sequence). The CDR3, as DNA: TGCAGTGCTAGACTCGGACAGAATCCCCAAGAGACCCAGTACTTC. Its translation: CSARLGQNPQETQYF.

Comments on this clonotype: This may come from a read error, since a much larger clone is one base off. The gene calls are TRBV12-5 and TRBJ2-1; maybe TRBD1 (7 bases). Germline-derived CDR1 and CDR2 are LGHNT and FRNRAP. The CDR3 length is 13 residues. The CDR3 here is CASGAGQLNERFF. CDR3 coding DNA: TGTGCTAGTGGTGCGGGACAGCTCAATGAGCGGTTCTTC. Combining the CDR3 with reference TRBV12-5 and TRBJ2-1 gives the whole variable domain DARVTQTPRHKVTEMGQEVTMRCQPILGHNTVFWYRQTMMQGLELLAYFRNRAPLDDSGMPKDRFSAEMPDATLATLKIQPSEPRDSAVYFCASGAGQLNERFFGPGTRLTVL.